This TCR beta chain was profiled in a study of T cell changes during pregnancy in multiple sclerosis. The V and J ends lost 7 bases and 5 bases respectively, with 20 bases between them. The germline V gene encodes CDR1 MNHEY and CDR2 SVGAGI. This CDR3 is built from 15 residues. Sequenced by immunoSEQ multiplex PCR; TCRdb stores in-frame clones only, minus some. This sample has roughly 40,000 clones; around 90% occur once, and the top ten carry 7.8%. The chain is built from TRBV6-5 and TRBJ2-5; a weak D match, TRBD1 (5 bases). Specimen: CD8+ T cells from peripheral blood mononuclear cells, collected before pregnancy. The receptor's source is a female donor with multiple sclerosis, enrolled in a pregnancy study. CDR3 DNA: TGTGCCAGCACTCGCGTTACCCCAGCAGGGGAGACCCAGTACTTC. Protein product: CASTRVTPAGETQYF.